This TCR beta chain was identified during a study of shared clonotypes between healthy human individuals. The study enrolled healthy HIV-negative adults without recent acute infections or vaccinations as donors. This CDR3 has 16 amino acids. With 6 bases removed from V and 1 base from J, the gap between germline ends came to 16 bases. Germline V gene sequence: CDR1 KGHSH, CDR2 LQKENI. TCRdb's table, derived via immunoSEQ multiplex PCR, lists solely in-frame clones and lacks some. The sample lists around 2.5 million clones, 80% to 95% occurring once. The chain has TRBV18 and TRBJ2-1; D tentatively reads TRBD1 or TRBD2 (5 bases each). The clonotype was recovered from a man aged 18 to 30 in good health. Some clones in this sample may be carry-over from other donors' samples. Material: naive CD4+ T cells from PBMCs. Subset described: CD45RA+ positively selected. This CDR3 reads CASSVRGLPSYNEQFF. CDR3 nucleotide sequence: TGTGCCAGCTCGGTCCGGGGCCTTCCTTCCTACAATGAGCAGTTCTTC.